One sample yielded the 18 T cell receptor beta chains listed below, sequenced in a study of T cell repertoires in cytomegalovirus infection. Via MiXCR, TCRdb re-called the reads, giving one row per CDR3 protein. The table has roughly 90,000 distinct CDR3 sequences, under 30% seen once. These receptors are not linked to any known antigen. The specimen comprised CD8+ T cells from cultured PBMCs, sampled from culture after CMV antigen stimulation. The receptors shown here come from a human donor in good health (CMV status not recorded). Some clones in this sample may be carry-over from other donors' samples.

There are a few counts of this clonotype. The chain couples TRBV3-1 to TRBJ2-3, with D possibly being TRBD2 (5 bases). Trimming took off 0 bases at V and 3 bases at J, with 10 bases between the two ends. This CDR3 is built from 15 residues. The germline V gene encodes CDR1 LGHDT and CDR2 YNNKEL (reference sequence). The CDR3 spells CASSQELTGTDTQYF. The CDR3 DNA is TGTGCCAGCAGCCAAGAGCTGACGGGGACAGATACGCAGTATTTT.

The rearrangement joins TRBV11-2 to TRBJ2-1, with TRBD2 matching 16 bases. The germline CDR1 and CDR2 sequences are SGHAT and FQNNGV. CDR3 length: 16 amino acids. V lost 5 bases, J lost 9 bases, and 7 bases stayed unmatched. In DNA form, the CDR3 reads TGTGCCAGCAGCCACGGGACTAGCGGGAGGGGGACTGAGCAGTTCTTC. Its translation is CASSHGTSGRGTEQFF. Complete variable domain (other parts from reference TRBV11-2 and TRBJ2-1): EAGVAQSPRYKIIEKRQSVAFWCNPISGHATLYWYQQILGQGPKLLIQFQNNGVVDDSQLPKDRFSAERLKGVDSTLKIQPAKLEDSAVYLCASSHGTSGRGTEQFFGPGTRLTVL.

This clonotype has at least ten counts. The V call is TRBV7-6, the J call TRBJ1-3; TRBD1 is a possible D gene (5 bases). The germline V and J ends were trimmed by 3 bases and 1 base, with 10 bases remaining between them. The CDR3 has 15 residues. Germline CDR1 SGHVS, CDR2 FNYEAQ. The CDR3 spells CASSLGGGSGNTIYF. CDR3 bases: TGTGCCAGCAGCTTGGGGGGTGGTTCTGGAAACACCATATATTTT.

This clonotype came up many times. This rearrangement joins TRBV12-3 or TRBV12-4 to TRBJ1-1; D remains unclear. V gave up 3 bases and J gave up 11 bases, with 13 bases separating them. CDR3 length equals 12 residues. CDR3 loop: CASSFLGFQAFF. The CDR3, as DNA: TGTGCCAGCAGTTTTCTAGGCTTTCAGGCTTTCTTT.

The chain employs TRBV3-1 and TRBJ1-1, with a possible D match to TRBD1 (5 bases). Germline lookup yields CDR1 LGHDT and CDR2 YNNKEL (reference sequence). Trimming shortened V by 0 bases and J by 3 bases, and 11 bases separated the two germline ends. The length of the CDR3 is 15 residues. The CDR3 DNA sequence: TGTGCCAGCAGCCAAGATCTGGGGGTGTACACTGAAGCTTTCTTT. Translated, it gives CASSQDLGVYTEAFF.

This clonotype has at least ten counts. The rearrangement joins TRBV7-6 to TRBJ1-1; a weak D match, TRBD1 (6 bases). Trimming removed 4 bases from V and 1 base from J, with 10 bases in between. The CDR3 covers 14 residues. Germline CDR1 SGHVS, CDR2 FNYEAQ. CDR3 loop: CASSSGAANTEAFF. CDR3 sequence (DNA): TGTGCCAGCAGCTCGGGGGCCGCGAACACTGAAGCTTTCTTT.

J is TRBJ1-2 and V is TRBV5-6; 9 nucleotides agree with TRBD1. CDR1 is SGHDT and CDR2 is YYEEEE in the germline V gene. V was clipped by 3 bases and J by 6 bases; unmatched bases: 6. The CDR3 totals 14 residues. CDR3 bases: TGTGCCAGCAGCTCACCTACAGGGGGCGATGGCTACACCTTC. It specifies CASSSPTGGDGYTF.

V is TRBV18 and J is TRBJ2-7; TRBD2 aligns across 7 bases. V dropped 6 bases and J dropped 5; count of bases not matched to a gene: 4. Germline CDR1 KGHSH, CDR2 LQKENI. The CDR3 has 12 amino acids. Here the CDR3 reads CASSPTSDEQYF. CDR3 in DNA: TGTGCCAGCTCGCCTACTAGCGACGAGCAGTACTTC.

This rearrangement joins TRBV28 to TRBJ2-7; 8 bases line up with TRBD1. After removal of 4 bases from V and 0 bases from J, the junction contained 14 bases not matched to a gene. CDR1 and CDR2 (germline): MDHEN, SYDVKM. The CDR3 has 18 residues. CDR3 residues: CASSSGAGTGLVSYEQYF. The CDR3 DNA reads TGTGCCAGCAGTTCCGGGGCCGGGACAGGTCTTGTCTCCTACGAGCAGTACTTC.

This clonotype appeared many times. The junction shows a germline mismatch at one end, possibly a read error. The chain uses TRBV7-2 and TRBJ2-5; 9 bases line up with TRBD2. Germline assignment: CDR1 SGHTA and CDR2 FQGNSA. This CDR3 region has 13 residues. CDR3 region: CASSSDFGTSTNF. CDR3 in DNA: TGTGCCAGCAGCTCCGATTTCGGGACTAGCACCAACTTC.

This clonotype has only a few counts. As DNA, the CDR3 is TGTGCCAGCAGTGGGCAGGGTGGGGGTAATGAAAAACTGTTTTTT. Its protein product is CASSGQGGGNEKLFF. This chain connects TRBV2 to TRBJ1-4, with D possibly TRBD1 on 5 matching bases. Trimming removed 4 bases from V and 4 bases from J, with 13 bases in between. Germline V CDR1 and CDR2: SNHLY, FYNNEI. The CDR3 is 15 amino acids. Together with reference TRBV2 and TRBJ1-4, the CDR3 gives the full variable domain: EPEVTQTPSHQVTQMGQEVILRCVPISNHLYFYWYRQILGQKVEFLVSFYNNEISEKSEIFDDQFSVERPDGSNFTLKIRSTKLEDSAMYFCASSGQGGGNEKLFFGSGTQLSVL.

This clonotype was picked up a small number of times. The gene calls are TRBV12-3 or TRBV12-4 and TRBJ2-3; TRBD2 matches 9 bases. This CDR3 contains 15 residues. V was pared by 6 bases and J by 7 bases, with 11 bases of the junction left unmatched. In DNA form, the CDR3 reads TGTGCCAGCAGCCAATACAGGGGACTAGCTAATACGCAGTATTTT. Amino acid sequence: CASSQYRGLANTQYF.

The CDR3 loop reads CASSQEGGESDTQYF. The CDR3 region has the DNA TGCGCCAGCAGCCAAGAGGGGGGGGAATCCGATACGCAGTATTTT. The chain recombines TRBV4-3 with TRBJ2-3; TRBD2 agrees at 7 bases. Looked up from germline, CDR1 is LGHNA and CDR2 is YSLEER. Trimming at V came to 0 bases and at J to 6 bases, leaving 6 bases not matched to a gene. The CDR3 totals 15 residues.

The chain is built from TRBV20-1 and TRBJ1-6; 7 nucleotides line up with TRBD1. The V gene end was trimmed by 5 bases and the J gene end by 0 bases; junction bases not matched to a gene: 4. Germline V gives CDR1 DFQATT, CDR2 SNEGSKA (reference sequence). CDR3 size: 15 residues. The CDR3 loop is CSAEDRSSYNSPLHF. For the CDR3, the DNA is TGCAGTGCTGAGGACAGGAGCTCCTATAATTCACCCCTCCACTTT.

The rearrangement joins TRBV4-1 to TRBJ1-2; D is unresolved. Germline V gene lookup returns CDR1 MGHRA and CDR2 YSYEKL. The CDR3 consists of 13 residues. V lost 0 bases and J lost 5, with 7 bases in between. CDR3 region: CASSQEIEYGYTF. CDR3 in DNA: TGCGCCAGCAGCCAAGAAATAGAGTATGGCTACACCTTC.

This clonotype was detected a few times. The chain recombines TRBV5-1 with TRBJ2-2, with D possibly TRBD1 on 6 matching bases. Germline lookup yields CDR1 SGHRS and CDR2 YFSETQ. Trimming shortened V by 4 bases and J by 7 bases, and 14 bases separated the two germline ends. The CDR3 sequence is 14 residues long. The CDR3 protein is CASSQTGLGGELFF. CDR3 in DNA: TGCGCCAGCAGCCAGACAGGTCTCGGCGGGGAGCTGTTTTTT.

This clonotype has only a few counts. The chain carries TRBV19 and TRBJ2-7; TRBD2 aligns across 10 bases. The junction had 11 bases not matched to a gene; V was cut back by 5 bases and J by 1 base. The germline CDR1 and CDR2 sequences are LNHDA and SQIVND (reference sequence). This CDR3 region has 17 residues. The CDR3, as DNA: TGTGCCAGTAGTCCATTCCCCGGGACTAGCGCTTCCTACGAGCAGTACTTC. Translated: CASSPFPGTSASYEQYF.

This clonotype has more than one count but fewer than ten. This sequence joins TRBV12-3 or TRBV12-4 and TRBJ2-5; the D gene is possibly TRBD1 (6 bases). V lost 4 bases to trimming and J lost 1 base, with 13 bases between them. The CDR3 extends over 15 amino acids. CDR3 loop: CASSSSGTLQETQYF. The CDR3 DNA follows: TGTGCCAGCAGTTCATCCGGGACACTCCAAGAGACCCAGTACTTC.